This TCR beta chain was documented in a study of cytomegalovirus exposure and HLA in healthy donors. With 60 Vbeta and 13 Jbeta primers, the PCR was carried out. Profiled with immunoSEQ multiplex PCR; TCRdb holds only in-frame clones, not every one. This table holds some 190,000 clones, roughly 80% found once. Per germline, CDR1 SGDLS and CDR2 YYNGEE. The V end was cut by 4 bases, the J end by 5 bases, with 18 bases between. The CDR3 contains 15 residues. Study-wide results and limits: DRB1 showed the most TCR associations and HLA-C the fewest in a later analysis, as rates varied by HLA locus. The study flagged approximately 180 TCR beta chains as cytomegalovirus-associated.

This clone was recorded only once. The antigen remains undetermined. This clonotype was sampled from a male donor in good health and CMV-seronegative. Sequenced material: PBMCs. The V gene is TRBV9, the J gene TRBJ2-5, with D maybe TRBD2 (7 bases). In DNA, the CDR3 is TGTGCCAGCAGCCCCGGGGCAGGGGAGGGGGAGACCCAGTACTTC. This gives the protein CASSPGAGEGETQYF.